This T cell receptor (beta chain) was recovered during a study of blood T cell repertoires in COVID-19. Study-wide background: PBMCs, B-cell-depleted T cells, or T cells provided the cDNA or gDNA that made up the material.

V lost 8 bases to trimming and J lost 2 bases, with 12 bases between them. The germline CDR1 and CDR2 sequences are MNHEY and SMNVEV (reference sequence). The CDR3 is made up of 13 amino acids. Those who participated ranged in age from roughly 18 to 100 years and resided in 20 to 30 US areas. Resolution of symptoms, clearance, or two negative PCRs was present in recovered Cohort 3 donors. Per the original data handling: Amplification with reference gene primers provided the estimates of nucleated cell counts. Sequencing was performed with immunoSEQ multiplex PCR; in TCRdb, only in-frame clones are kept and a portion is missing. V and J calls plus clone size are reproduced from that table; the DNA served to infer D and trimming. The data hold roughly 370,000 clones, with just under 90% observed a single time.

The origin of this receptor is a woman aged 45-59 years who had recovered from COVID-19. The V and J genes are TRBV27 and TRBJ1-2; D possibly corresponds to TRBD1 (6 bases). The sequencing sample was made of PBMCs or T cells enriched from blood (not recorded which). The DNA for the CDR3 is TGTGCCAGCTCTCGGGGGGGCAACTATGGCTACACCTTC. It codes for CASSRGGNYGYTF.